The rows below give T cell receptor beta chains drawn from one sample of a study of T cell changes during pregnancy in multiple sclerosis. TCRdb keeps only in-frame clones here, not all; method: immunoSEQ multiplex PCR. The top ten hold 0.7% to 0.9% of the sample, which has about 100,000 clones, approximately 94% seen once. The sample in question was peripheral blood, obtained before pregnancy. These TCRs come from a female donor with multiple sclerosis, enrolled in a pregnancy study. Both conserved end residues are part of each CDR3. The order of the fields is clone size, V gene, J gene, CDR3 protein. Not all rows give a size; the values are once, few, many and, for expanded clones, a class.

clone_size: few; v_call: TRBV14; j_call: TRBJ1-1; cdr3_aa: CASSPFDSEAFF
clone_size: .; v_call: TRBV5-5; j_call: TRBJ2-7; cdr3_aa: CASSGTPGSLEQYF
clone_size: .; v_call: TRBV5-7; j_call: TRBJ2-1; cdr3_aa: CASSFFRQVTYNEQFF
clone_size: .; v_call: TRBV7-3; j_call: TRBJ2-5; cdr3_aa: CASSRVREETQYF
clone_size: .; v_call: TRBV7-6; j_call: TRBJ1-2; cdr3_aa: CASSLTFGGRGYGYTF
clone_size: once; v_call: TRBV19; j_call: TRBJ2-2; cdr3_aa: CASRNDYNANTGELFF
clone_size: .; v_call: TRBV5-1; j_call: TRBJ2-3; cdr3_aa: CASSRGGAHDTQYF
clone_size: .; v_call: TRBV5-4; j_call: TRBJ1-2; cdr3_aa: CASGAGPGIDGYTF
clone_size: .; v_call: TRBV5-4; j_call: TRBJ2-7; cdr3_aa: CASSLEGSEQYF
clone_size: .; v_call: TRBV28; j_call: TRBJ2-7; cdr3_aa: CACGTSVNWYEQYF
clone_size: .; v_call: TRBV6-1; j_call: TRBJ2-7; cdr3_aa: CASSDSVGAGEQYF
clone_size: once; v_call: TRBV29-1; j_call: TRBJ2-5; cdr3_aa: CSVDGLAGGPQETQYF
clone_size: .; v_call: TRBV7-2; j_call: TRBJ2-1; cdr3_aa: CASSSDRGRNEQFF
clone_size: once; v_call: TRBV5-1; j_call: TRBJ1-1; cdr3_aa: CASSLRQGGEAFF
clone_size: .; v_call: TRBV7-9; j_call: TRBJ1-4; cdr3_aa: CASSHLEGAGEELEEKLFF
clone_size: .; v_call: TRBV9; j_call: TRBJ2-6; cdr3_aa: CASSIRQASSGANVLTF
clone_size: once; v_call: TRBV7-8; j_call: TRBJ2-7; cdr3_aa: CASSPRRGDDTYEQYF
clone_size: .; v_call: TRBV6-9; j_call: TRBJ2-6; cdr3_aa: CASSYSSGQGGGANVLTF
clone_size: .; v_call: TRBV6-5; j_call: TRBJ2-1; cdr3_aa: CASSYDRGMNNEQFF
clone_size: once; v_call: TRBV4-2; j_call: TRBJ2-3; cdr3_aa: CASSLGLASDTQYF
clone_size: .; v_call: TRBV2; j_call: TRBJ2-1; cdr3_aa: CASSGQGYTEQFF
clone_size: .; v_call: TRBV28; j_call: TRBJ1-2; cdr3_aa: CASSSGGTGVGYTF
clone_size: .; v_call: TRBV4-3; j_call: TRBJ1-1; cdr3_aa: CASSPSGGGLGNTEAFF
clone_size: .; v_call: TRBV20-1; j_call: TRBJ2-7; cdr3_aa: CSAREYNEQYF
clone_size: .; v_call: TRBV7-2; j_call: TRBJ2-1; cdr3_aa: CASSSPAGGQVSYNEQFF
clone_size: .; v_call: TRBV5-1; j_call: TRBJ2-2; cdr3_aa: CASSWRVDGELFF
clone_size: .; v_call: TRBV30; j_call: TRBJ1-2; cdr3_aa: CAWSVWGRGLGYTF
clone_size: .; v_call: TRBV12-1; j_call: TRBJ2-2; cdr3_aa: CASSTCPRESTGELFF
clone_size: .; v_call: TRBV30; j_call: TRBJ2-3; cdr3_aa: CAWSVRTGRTDTQYF
clone_size: .; v_call: TRBV19; j_call: TRBJ1-1; cdr3_aa: CAGRQGPNTEAFF
clone_size: .; v_call: TRBV5-4; j_call: TRBJ2-7; cdr3_aa: CASSSGTSIYEQYF
clone_size: .; v_call: TRBV2; j_call: TRBJ2-7; cdr3_aa: CASSPGQGTKQYF
clone_size: .; v_call: TRBV29-1; j_call: TRBJ2-7; cdr3_aa: CSVEAVGDRSSYEQYF
clone_size: .; v_call: TRBV5-1; j_call: TRBJ1-3; cdr3_aa: CASSLAGPSSGNTIYF
clone_size: .; v_call: TRBV10-3; j_call: TRBJ2-7; cdr3_aa: CAISESAGLTYEQYF
clone_size: .; v_call: TRBV28; j_call: TRBJ1-5; cdr3_aa: CASSTSQGHNQPQHF
clone_size: .; v_call: TRBV15; j_call: TRBJ1-5; cdr3_aa: CATSRGGGRGGNQPQHF
clone_size: .; v_call: TRBV5-4; j_call: TRBJ2-7; cdr3_aa: CASSLGGPGYEQYF
clone_size: .; v_call: TRBV15; j_call: TRBJ1-5; cdr3_aa: CATGTVYSNQPQHF
clone_size: .; v_call: TRBV28; j_call: TRBJ1-2; cdr3_aa: CASSLILAFGTGVQNGYTF
clone_size: .; v_call: TRBV4-1; j_call: TRBJ1-1; cdr3_aa: CASSPTGEGTEAFF
clone_size: once; v_call: TRBV18; j_call: TRBJ1-3; cdr3_aa: CASSSDRNAGNTIYF
clone_size: .; v_call: TRBV9; j_call: TRBJ2-1; cdr3_aa: CASSVSSSGGPGNEQFF
clone_size: .; v_call: TRBV7-8; j_call: TRBJ1-1; cdr3_aa: CASSSLGQGNTEAFF
clone_size: .; v_call: TRBV7-9; j_call: TRBJ1-1; cdr3_aa: CASKESVIMNTEAFF
clone_size: .; v_call: TRBV28; j_call: TRBJ1-2; cdr3_aa: CASRPGQGYGYTF
clone_size: .; v_call: TRBV21-1; j_call: TRBJ2-7; cdr3_aa: CASSLQGFLYEQYF
clone_size: once; v_call: TRBV30; j_call: TRBJ1-1; cdr3_aa: CAWSVPGGSEAFF
clone_size: once; v_call: TRBV28; j_call: TRBJ1-4; cdr3_aa: CASSLWAANEKLFF
clone_size: .; v_call: TRBV4-1; j_call: TRBJ1-2; cdr3_aa: CASSQPLQDPYGYTF
clone_size: .; v_call: TRBV5-4; j_call: TRBJ2-1; cdr3_aa: CASSETSYNEQFF
clone_size: few; v_call: TRBV27; j_call: TRBJ1-2; cdr3_aa: CATKDRVNYGYTF